The 11 T cell receptor beta chains given below trace back to one sample, sequenced in a study of cytomegalovirus exposure and HLA in healthy donors. In the PCR, 60 Vbeta and 13 Jbeta primers were used. Data came from immunoSEQ multiplex PCR; TCRdb stores just in-frame clones and leaves some out. The sample yields over 250,000 clones, approximately 90% seen once. The sequenced sample was PBMCs. The receptors derive from a man aged 35 to 55 in good health and CMV-seropositive.

The CDR3 DNA reads TGTGCCAGCAGCTTAACGGGAGGGGGTACCTACAATGAGCAGTTCTTC. This gives the protein CASSLTGGGTYNEQFF. The chain links TRBV7-3 to TRBJ2-1, with D possibly being TRBD2 (7 bases). CDR3 length: 16 amino acids. Germline V gene lookup returns CDR1 SGHTA and CDR2 FQGTGA. The germline V and J ends were trimmed by 0 bases and 2 bases, with 11 bases remaining between them.

This sequence joins TRBV6-5 and TRBJ2-5; 13 nucleotides line up with TRBD2. Germline V lookup: CDR1 MNHEY, CDR2 SVGAGI. The length of the CDR3 is 14 residues. The trim removed 5 bases at V and 5 bases at J, leaving 2 bases unmatched. The CDR3 protein is CASSTSGRAETQYF. In DNA form, the CDR3 reads TGTGCCAGCAGTACTAGCGGGAGGGCGGAGACCCAGTACTTC.

V usage is TRBV28 and J usage is TRBJ2-7; 14 positions agree with TRBD2. With V trimmed by 1 base and J by 2 bases, 4 bases remained unmatched. This CDR3 spans 17 amino acids. Germline V gene lookup returns CDR1 MDHEN and CDR2 SYDVKM. As DNA, the CDR3 is TGTGCCAGCAGTTTATTCGGACTAGCGGGAGGACCCTACGAGCAGTACTTC. Amino acids: CASSLFGLAGGPYEQYF. Full variable domain (missing parts from reference TRBV28 and TRBJ2-7): DVKVTQSSRYLVKRTGEKVFLECVQDMDHENMFWYRQDPGLGLRLIYFSYDVKMKEKGDIPEGYSVSREKKERFSLILESASTNQTSMYLCASSLFGLAGGPYEQYFGPGTRLTVT.

This clone appeared a few times. This sequence joins TRBV5-6 and TRBJ1-4, with D perhaps matching TRBD1 (5 bases). Germline loops: CDR1 SGHDT, CDR2 YYEEEE. Trimming took off 1 base at V and 8 bases at J, with 18 bases between the two ends. The CDR3 has 16 residues. This CDR3 is CASSLWPRAIGEKLFF. The CDR3 DNA sequence: TGTGCCAGCAGCTTGTGGCCCAGGGCTATTGGGGAAAAACTGTTTTTT.

The chain links TRBV6-6 to TRBJ2-1; TRBD1 matches 12 bases. Germline V gene sequence: CDR1 MNHNY, CDR2 SVGAGI (reference sequence). The CDR3 loop spans 13 amino acids. J was trimmed by 8 bases and V by 8 bases; bases with no gene match: 4. The CDR3 sequence is CASGTGGIDEQFF. The CDR3 DNA sequence: TGTGCCAGCGGGACAGGGGGCATCGATGAGCAGTTCTTC.

With regard to this clone: A read error may account for a junction end that differs from germline. CDR3 in DNA: TGTGCCAGTAGTATCAGGGGACAGGCGTCCACCTGGGAGCTGTTTTTT. It codes for CASSIRGQASTWELFF. The chain couples TRBV19 to TRBJ2-2; TRBD1 aligns across 8 bases. The CDR3 covers 16 residues. The germline gives CDR1 LNHDA, CDR2 SQIVND (reference sequence).

The chain uses TRBV7-8 and TRBJ2-1; TRBD2 matches at 16 bases. In germline, CDR1 is SGHVS, CDR2 FQNEAQ. V trimming: 1 base; J trimming: 9 bases; junction bases outside the gene matches: 6. This CDR3 comprises 17 residues. The CDR3 sequence is CASSLGGGLAGGPEQFF. The CDR3 region has the DNA TGTGCCAGCAGCTTAGGGGGGGGACTAGCGGGAGGGCCTGAGCAGTTCTTC.

This chain joins TRBV28 and TRBJ1-5; weak D call: TRBD1 (5 bases). This CDR3 is 14 amino acids long. Germline V gene sequence: CDR1 MDHEN, CDR2 SYDVKM. V lost 5 bases, J lost 6 bases, and 14 bases lay in between. DNA for the CDR3: TGTGCCAGCAGTCCAGGGCTAAAAGGTCAGCCCCAGCATTTT. The encoded protein is CASSPGLKGQPQHF.

This clone was seen only once. The chain carries TRBV28 and TRBJ1-2; D unresolved. V gave up 4 bases and J gave up 8 bases, with 20 bases separating them. The CDR3 runs to 15 residues. In germline, CDR1 is MDHEN, CDR2 SYDVKM. The chain's CDR3 is CASSSPGEGLRGYTF. CDR3 sequence (DNA): TGTGCCAGCAGTTCCCCGGGCGAGGGTTTAAGGGGCTACACCTTC.

The chain couples TRBV5-1 to TRBJ2-2; 10 bases map to TRBD1. The J segment lost 2 bases and the V segment lost 3 bases, leaving 13 bases of the junction unmatched. This CDR3 is 19 amino acids long. CDR1 SGHRS and CDR2 YFSETQ come from the germline V gene. The CDR3 DNA is TGCGCCAGCAGCTCGCCCCCTGGAGGACAGGGGGGTAACACCGGGGAGCTGTTTTTT. Translating gives CASSSPPGGQGGNTGELFF.

The chain recombines TRBV5-6 with TRBJ1-1; 8 nucleotides line up with TRBD1. J lost 5 bases, V lost 3 bases, and 3 bases had no gene match. Germline V gives CDR1 SGHDT, CDR2 YYEEEE. The CDR3 extends over 13 amino acids. The CDR3 region is CASSWTGMTEAFF. The DNA of the CDR3 is TGTGCCAGCAGCTGGACAGGGATGACTGAAGCTTTCTTT. Complete variable domain (other parts from reference TRBV5-6 and TRBJ1-1): DAGVTQSPTHLIKTRGQQVTLRCSPKSGHDTVSWYQQALGQGPQFIFQYYEEEERQRGNFPDRFSGHQFPNYSSELNVNALLLGDSALYLCASSWTGMTEAFFGQGTRLTVV.